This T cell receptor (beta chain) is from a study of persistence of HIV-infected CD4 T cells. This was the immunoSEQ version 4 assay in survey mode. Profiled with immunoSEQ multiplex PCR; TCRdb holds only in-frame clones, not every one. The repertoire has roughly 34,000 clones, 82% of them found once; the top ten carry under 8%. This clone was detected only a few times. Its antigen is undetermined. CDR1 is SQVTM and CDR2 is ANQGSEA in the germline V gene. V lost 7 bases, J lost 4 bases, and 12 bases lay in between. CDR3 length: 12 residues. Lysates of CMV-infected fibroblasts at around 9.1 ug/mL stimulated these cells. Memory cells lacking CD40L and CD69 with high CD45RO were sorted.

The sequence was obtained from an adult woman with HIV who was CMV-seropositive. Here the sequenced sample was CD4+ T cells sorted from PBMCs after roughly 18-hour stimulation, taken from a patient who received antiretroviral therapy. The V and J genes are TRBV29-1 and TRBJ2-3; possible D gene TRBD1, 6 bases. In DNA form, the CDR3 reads TGCAGCGCAGCTACAGGGTCAGATACGCAGTATTTT. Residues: CSAATGSDTQYF.